The 20 T cell receptor beta chains reported below all come from one sample, sequenced in a study of shared clonotypes between healthy human individuals (dated by TCRdb to the early 2020s). The library was prepared using the immunoSEQ multiplex PCR assay. The table comes from immuneACCESS by way of TCRdb, which keeps in-frame sequences with V and J called. Part of the clones is missing from these tables; in studies checked, under half for an unresolved V gene and the rest for unknown reasons. This sample comprises 75,000 to 100,000 clones, over 40% of them detected only once. The ten largest clones add up to around 15% of the sample. Sequenced material: PBMCs. The receptors originated from a woman between 40 and 50 years old in good health. Some clones in this sample may be carry-over from other donors' samples.

A remark on this clone: A read error is likely here: a far larger clone is one base away. The rearrangement uses TRBV30 and TRBJ1-5; no clear D gene. CDR3 size: 12 residues. Germline loops: CDR1 GTSNPN, CDR2 SVGIG (reference sequence). V was pared by 5 bases and J by 1 base, with 6 bases between. CDR3 residues: CAWGQSNQPQHF. Here the CDR3 DNA reads TGTGCCTGGGGTCAAAGCAATCAGCCCCAGCATTTT.

Worth noting for this clone: A much larger clone differs from this one at a single base, so this may be a read error. The chain carries TRBV30 and TRBJ1-4; D gene ambiguous. CDR1 and CDR2 (germline): GTSNPN, SVGIG (reference sequence). The length of the CDR3 is 13 residues. The CDR3 region has the DNA TGTGCCCGGAGTGTTATCACGAGTGAAAAACTGTTTTTT. Encoded protein: CARSVITSEKLFF.

Remarks on this clone: A far larger clone is a single base away, which makes a read error likely. The sample has other DNA sequences that encode this CDR3 too. The genes are TRBV18 and TRBJ2-1, with D tentatively TRBD1 (5 bases). The V end lost 2 bases, the J end lost 7 bases, and 9 bases lay between the germline ends. CDR3 size: 13 residues. Germline V gives CDR1 KGHSH, CDR2 LQKENI. The CDR3 spells CASSPSGRNEQFF. Here the CDR3 DNA reads TGTGCCAGCTCACCATCAGGGCGTAATGAGCAGTTCTTC.

The J gene is TRBJ1-1, the V gene TRBV28; D ambiguous. The V end lost 7 bases, the J end lost 1 base, and 10 bases lay between the germline ends. CDR1 is MDHEN, CDR2 SYDVKM, per germline. CDR3 size: 13 residues. CDR3 DNA: TGTGCCAGCACGGGAGGGAGGAACACTGAAGCTTTCTTT. Protein product: CASTGGRNTEAFF.

Comments on this clone: This may arise from a read error, as a much more abundant clone is one base away. This CDR3 is also generated by other DNA sequences in the sample. The chain combines TRBV2 with TRBJ2-1; D is possibly TRBD2 (6 bases). CDR1 SNHLY and CDR2 FYNNEI come from the germline V gene. This CDR3 contains 15 residues. This chain's CDR3 is CASTSGLSSYNEQFF. CDR3 DNA: TGCGCCAGCACTTCGGGACTGAGCTCCTACAATGAGCAGTTCTTC.

V usage is TRBV10-3 and J usage is TRBJ2-1; 12 nucleotides line up with TRBD2. This CDR3 has 16 amino acids. The germline gives CDR1 ENHRY, CDR2 SYGVKD. The V and J ends lost 9 bases and 5 bases, in that order; junction bases with no gene match: 11. CDR3 in amino acids: CAITALAGGGNNEQFF. Written as DNA, the CDR3 is TGTGCCATTACCGCTCTAGCGGGAGGGGGCAACAATGAGCAGTTCTTC.

This sequence joins TRBV7-8 and TRBJ2-1; D may be TRBD2 (6 bases). Germline V CDR1 and CDR2: SGHVS, FQNEAQ. Trimming took 3 bases from V and 6 from J, leaving 27 bases between them. The CDR3 loop spans 19 amino acids. CDR3 bases: TGTGCCAGCAGCTTCATATTAGGGACTCTCCTTGGACGCCGCAATGAGCAGTTCTTC. Translating it yields CASSFILGTLLGRRNEQFF.

This clone was detected only once. This chain links TRBV7-8 with TRBJ2-5; TRBD1 matches at 11 bases. The last part of the DNA fits TRBJ2-7 better; the J call may be wrong. Germline V CDR1 and CDR2: SGHVS, FQNEAQ. This CDR3 is built from 16 residues. CDR3 coding DNA: TGTGCCAGCAGCACCCCAGGACAGGGGGCATCCTACGAGCAGTACTTC. Its protein is CASSTPGQGASYEQYF.

This clone came up a few times. The gene calls are TRBV19 and TRBJ2-2; D uncertain. V lost 1 base and J lost 3, with 3 bases in between. Germline CDR1 LNHDA, CDR2 SQIVND (reference sequence). This CDR3 contains 13 residues. DNA of the CDR3: TGTGCCAGTAGTATAGCCCACACCGGGGAGCTGTTTTTT. This sequence encodes CASSIAHTGELFF.

This clone was counted only a few times. This sequence joins TRBV5-1 and TRBJ2-5; D is possibly TRBD2 (6 bases). CDR3 size: 15 residues. Germline-derived CDR1 and CDR2 are SGHRS and YFSETQ. V gave up 2 bases and J gave up 11 bases, with 22 bases separating them. The CDR3 region is CASSFAAGSGGEQYF. In DNA form, the CDR3 reads TGCGCCAGCAGCTTCGCGGCGGGCTCTGGCGGGGAGCAGTACTTC.

Regarding this clone: Its ends do not fully match the called genes, so a read error is possible. The chain is built from TRBV7-9 and TRBJ2-1; TRBD2 matches at 11 bases. This CDR3 contains 15 residues. From germline, CDR1 is SEHNR and CDR2 FQNEAQ (reference sequence). The chain's CDR3 is CASSRGLAAAIEQFF. The CDR3 DNA reads as TGTGCTAGCAGCCGGGGACTAGCGGCTGCAATTGAGCAGTTCTTC.

The chain employs TRBV10-3 and TRBJ2-1, with no clear D. V dropped 1 base and J dropped 5 bases, with 6 bases sitting between them. The CDR3 has 13 amino acids. Germline-derived CDR1 and CDR2 are ENHRY and SYGVKD. Written as DNA, the CDR3 is TGTGCCATCAGTGAGTTGGGCAACAATGAGCAGTTCTTC. As protein: CAISELGNNEQFF.

The chain has TRBV7-2 and TRBJ2-7; D not resolved. V lost 0 bases and J lost 0, with 9 bases in between. Germline V CDR1 and CDR2: SGHTA, FQGNSA. This CDR3 is 15 amino acids long. The DNA for the CDR3 is TGTGCCAGCAGCTTAGCGGTGACTCTCTCCTACGAGCAGTACTTC. The encoded protein is CASSLAVTLSYEQYF.

The V and J genes are TRBV7-9 and TRBJ2-5; the match to TRBD2 covers 8 bases. TRBJ2-7 matches the DNA end more closely, so the J call is doubtful. Germline lookup yields CDR1 SEHNR and CDR2 FQNEAQ (reference sequence). CDR3 length: 14 residues. CDR3 nucleotide sequence: TGTGCCAGCAGCTTATTGGCGGGAGGCCACGAGCAGTACTTC. This codes for CASSLLAGGHEQYF.

In the case of this clone: A much larger clone differs from this one at a single base, so this may be a read error. J is TRBJ2-7 and V is TRBV27, with a tentative D call TRBD2 (7 bases). Trimming shortened V by 1 base and J by 5 bases, and 12 bases separated the two germline ends. The CDR3 length is 14 residues. Germline CDR1 reads MNHEY; CDR2 reads SMNVEV (reference sequence). The CDR3 region is CASSLWGGLNEQYF. In DNA, the CDR3 is TGTGCCAGCAGTTTATGGGGGGGCCTCAACGAGCAGTACTTC.

This sequence joins TRBV15 and TRBJ2-1; 12 bases are a match to TRBD2. Germline-derived CDR1 and CDR2 are LNHNV and YYDKDF (reference sequence). V lost 3 bases to trimming and J lost 8 bases; unmatched junction nucleotides: 17. This CDR3 spans 19 amino acids. In DNA form, the CDR3 reads TGTGCCACCAGCAGTCCCCCAAGTGCTAGCGGGAGGGCCGGCCATGAGCAGTTCTTC. The encoded protein is CATSSPPSASGRAGHEQFF.

This chain joins TRBV9 and TRBJ2-1; TRBD2 agrees at 15 bases. Germline CDR1 is SGDLS and CDR2 is YYNGEE. With 3 bases clipped from V and 7 bases from J, the junction kept 20 bases outside the gene matches. The CDR3 extends over 21 amino acids. The CDR3 DNA reads TGTGCCAGCAGCGCCCGACCAGTCCCGGGACTAGCGGGAGGCGCCCAGAATGAGCAGTTCTTC. This encodes CASSARPVPGLAGGAQNEQFF.

The chain recombines TRBV7-8 with TRBJ2-2; tentative D call: TRBD2 (6 bases). V was clipped by 5 bases and J by 4 bases, with 11 bases between them. Germline CDR1 and CDR2: SGHVS and FQNEAQ. The CDR3 length is 14 residues. The CDR3 spells CASSPAGPTGELFF. CDR3 DNA sequence: TGTGCCAGCAGCCCGGCGGGGCCCACCGGGGAGCTGTTTTTT.

V usage is TRBV11-1 and J usage is TRBJ1-1; the D gene is possibly TRBD1 (6 bases). This CDR3 has 13 amino acids. The V gene lost 6 bases and the J gene lost 7 bases, with 15 bases spanning the gap. Germline CDR1 is SGHAT and CDR2 is FQDESV (reference sequence). CDR3 DNA sequence: TGTGCCAGCAGACGGGGAAGAGGGGGTGAAGCTTTCTTT. Protein product: CASRRGRGGEAFF.

This chain joins TRBV5-1 and TRBJ2-7; D ambiguous. The CDR3 has 15 amino acids. V was trimmed by 5 bases and J by 5 bases, leaving 20 bases between them. CDR1 and CDR2 (germline): SGHRS, YFSETQ. CDR3 residues: CASSTAAPDRDEQYF. The CDR3 nucleotides are TGCGCCAGCAGTACGGCTGCCCCGGATAGGGACGAGCAGTACTTC. The full variable domain, with the rest looked up from reference TRBV5-1 and TRBJ2-7, is KAGVTQTPRYLIKTRGQQVTLSCSPISGHRSVSWYQQTPGQGLQFLFEYFSETQRNKGNFPGRFSGRQFSNSRSEMNVSTLELGDSALYLCASSTAAPDRDEQYFGPGTRLTVT.